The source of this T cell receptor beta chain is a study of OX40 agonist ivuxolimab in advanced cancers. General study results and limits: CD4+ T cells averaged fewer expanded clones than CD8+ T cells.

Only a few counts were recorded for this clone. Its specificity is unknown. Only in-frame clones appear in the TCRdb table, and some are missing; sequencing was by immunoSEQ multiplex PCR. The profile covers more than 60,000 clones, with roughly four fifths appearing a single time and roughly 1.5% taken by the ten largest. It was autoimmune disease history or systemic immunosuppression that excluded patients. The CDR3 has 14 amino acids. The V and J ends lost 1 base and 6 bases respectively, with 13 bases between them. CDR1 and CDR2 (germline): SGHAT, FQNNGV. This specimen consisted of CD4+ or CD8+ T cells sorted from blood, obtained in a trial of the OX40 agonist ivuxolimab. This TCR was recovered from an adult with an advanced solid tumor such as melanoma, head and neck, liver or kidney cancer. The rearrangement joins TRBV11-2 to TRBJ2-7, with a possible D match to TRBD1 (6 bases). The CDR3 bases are TGTGCCAGCAGCTTAGTAACAGGGAACCTCGAGCAGTACTTC. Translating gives CASSLVTGNLEQYF.